This TCR beta chain was sequenced in a study of OX40 agonist ivuxolimab in advanced cancers. As for the study in general: Age averaged about 60 years (range roughly 20 to 90), and around 78% were male. General study findings and limits: Clonal expansion by week 6 occurred in CD4+ and CD8+ blood T cells (at 0.1 to 3.0 mg/kg).

A remark on this clone: The antigen is undetermined.

Clones were read by immunoSEQ multiplex PCR, and TCRdb kept only the in-frame ones, dropping some. The sample lists fewer than 100,000 clones; 87% were seen once. CDR3 length: 13 residues. The ends were cut back, 6 bases at V and 5 bases at J, with 10 bases in the middle. Germline assignment: CDR1 SNHLY and CDR2 FYNNEI. The receptor's source is an adult with an advanced solid tumor such as melanoma, head and neck, liver or kidney cancer. The sample was CD4+ or CD8+ T cells sorted from blood, taken in a trial of the OX40 agonist ivuxolimab. The chain links TRBV2 to TRBJ1-4, with unresolved D. The CDR3 loop reads CASRVGRNEKLFF. As DNA, the CDR3 is TGTGCCAGCAGGGTTGGGCGAAATGAAAAACTGTTTTTT.